What follows are 26 T cell receptor beta chains derived from one specimen sequenced in a study of T cells in Graves' hyperthyroidism and ophthalmopathy. Amplified regions were TCR beta CDR3 sequences from RNA transcripts. First-round RT-PCR of the TCR CDR3 relied on the HTBI primer set. Via MiXCR, TCRdb re-called the multiplex PCR reads, giving one row per CDR3 protein. This table holds a few hundred thousand distinct CDR3 sequences, 15% to 20% found once. The sequenced sample was blood. Receptors were obtained from a woman aged 40 to 50 with Graves' ophthalmopathy.

This sequence joins TRBV6-1 and TRBJ2-7, with D tentatively TRBD2 (7 bases). Per germline, CDR1 MNHNS and CDR2 SASEGT. CDR3 length equals 12 residues. Trimming stripped 6 bases from V and 4 bases from J, with 10 bases between. This CDR3 reads CASRGGGYEQYF. CDR3 sequence (DNA): TGTGCCAGCAGGGGAGGGGGTTACGAGCAGTACTTC.

This clonotype was seen ten or more times. The chain carries TRBV18 and TRBJ2-7, with 9 bases that match TRBD1. With 5 bases clipped from V and 2 bases from J, the junction kept 10 bases outside the gene matches. Germline CDR1 and CDR2: KGHSH and LQKENI. The length of the CDR3 is 16 residues. In DNA, the CDR3 is TGTGCCAGCTCATCTCCGGACAGGGGTGTTCCCTACGAGCAGTACTTC. This translates into CASSSPDRGVPYEQYF.

The CDR3 region is CASSFLHRGAAEETQYF. CDR3 sequence (DNA): TGTGCCAGCAGTTTTCTCCACAGGGGGGCGGCGGAAGAGACCCAGTACTTC. The V gene is TRBV27, the J gene TRBJ2-5; 8 bases align to TRBD1. The junction had 12 bases not matched to a gene; V was cut back by 3 bases and J by 3 bases. The length of the CDR3 is 17 residues. Germline assignment: CDR1 MNHEY and CDR2 SMNVEV (reference sequence).

The V call is TRBV19, the J call TRBJ2-7; 8 bases match TRBD1. The ends lost 1 base at V and 2 bases at J; junction bases unmatched: 10. The CDR3 runs to 17 residues. The V gene's germline CDR1 is LNHDA and CDR2 SQIVND (reference sequence). The CDR3 DNA sequence: TGTGCCAGTAGTATAGTCTCTACGGGACAGGAGACCTACGAGCAGTACTTC. The encoded protein is CASSIVSTGQETYEQYF.

At least ten counts were recorded for this clonotype. The chain combines TRBV2 with TRBJ2-7; perhaps TRBD2 as D (5 bases). There are 14 residues in the CDR3. CDR1 is SNHLY, CDR2 FYNNEI, per germline. Trimming removed 7 bases from V and 3 bases from J, with 16 bases in between. The CDR3 DNA reads TGTGCCAGCAAGCGAGGGAAGTTGAGCTACGAGCAGTACTTC. Its translation is CASKRGKLSYEQYF. Using reference TRBV2 and TRBJ2-7 for the parts outside the CDR3, the full variable domain is EPEVTQTPSHQVTQMGQEVILRCVPISNHLYFYWYRQILGQKVEFLVSFYNNEISEKSEIFDDQFSVERPDGSNFTLKIRSTKLEDSAMYFCASKRGKLSYEQYFGPGTRLTVT.

CDR3 nucleotide sequence: TGTGCCAGCAGTGTGGGACAGGGCGAGGGACAGCCCCAGCATTTT. Its translation is CASSVGQGEGQPQHF. This chain uses TRBV6-1 with TRBJ1-5; 9 nucleotides line up with TRBD1. Losses at the gene ends were 4 bases for V and 7 bases for J; bases not matched to a gene: 8. The germline V gene encodes CDR1 MNHNS and CDR2 SASEGT. The CDR3 has 15 residues.

This clonotype was observed many times. The chain links TRBV24-1 to TRBJ2-5, with D unclear. Germline lookup yields CDR1 KGHDR and CDR2 SFDVKD. V gave up 3 bases and J gave up 5 bases, with 18 bases separating them. This CDR3 region has 16 residues. CDR3 nucleotides: TGTGCCACCAGTGATACTGGGTCTAGTCTCTTGGAGACCCAGTACTTC. It yields the protein CATSDTGSSLLETQYF.

This clonotype was picked up a small number of times. The chain joins TRBV15 to TRBJ2-7, with D perhaps assigned TRBD1 or TRBD2 (6 bases each). CDR3 length equals 16 residues. Between the trimmed V and J ends, which lost 3 bases and 3 bases, there was a span of 18 bases. Germline values: CDR1 LNHNV, CDR2 YYDKDF (reference sequence). The CDR3 DNA sequence: TGTGCCACCAGCAGCCAAGGGGGTAGCGGCTACTACGAGCAGTACTTC. Translation: CATSSQGGSGYYEQYF.

Many counts were recorded for this clonotype. The gene calls are TRBV12-3 or TRBV12-4 and TRBJ2-5; D is unresolved. Trimming left V 6 bases short and J 5 bases short, with 13 bases between. This CDR3 is built from 13 residues. CDR3 in amino acids: CASSPPGWETQYF. The CDR3 DNA follows: TGTGCCAGCAGCCCCCCAGGTTGGGAGACCCAGTACTTC.

This clonotype was picked up many times. The V gene is TRBV2, the J gene TRBJ2-5; 10 bases fit TRBD1. The CDR3 spans 15 residues. Per germline, CDR1 SNHLY and CDR2 FYNNEI. With 3 bases clipped from V and 4 bases from J, the junction kept 5 bases outside the gene matches. The CDR3 spells CASSDDRGRIETQYF. For the CDR3, the DNA is TGTGCCAGCAGTGACGACAGGGGGCGAATAGAGACCCAGTACTTC. Based on the CDR3 plus reference TRBV2 and TRBJ2-5, the full variable domain is EPEVTQTPSHQVTQMGQEVILRCVPISNHLYFYWYRQILGQKVEFLVSFYNNEISEKSEIFDDQFSVERPDGSNFTLKIRSTKLEDSAMYFCASSDDRGRIETQYFGPGTRLLVL.

V gene TRBV15 combines with J gene TRBJ2-5; D gene unclear. The CDR3 extends over 12 amino acids. The germline V gene encodes CDR1 LNHNV and CDR2 YYDKDF (reference sequence). The ends were cut back, 3 bases at V and 5 bases at J, with 7 bases in the middle. Written as DNA, the CDR3 is TGTGCCACCAGCAGGGAGTTGGAGACCCAGTACTTC. Translation gives CATSRELETQYF.

This clonotype was detected many times. The chain links TRBV15 to TRBJ2-5; D unclear. CDR1 and CDR2 (germline): LNHNV, YYDKDF (reference sequence). The V and J ends lost 0 bases and 0 bases respectively, with 11 bases between them. This CDR3 spans 16 amino acids. CDR3 sequence: CATSREDPRDQETQYF. CDR3 in DNA: TGTGCCACCAGCAGAGAAGACCCCAGAGACCAAGAGACCCAGTACTTC. The whole variable domain, filled in from reference TRBV15 and TRBJ2-5, reads DAMVIQNPRYQVTQFGKPVTLSCSQTLNHNVMYWYQQKSSQAPKLLFHYYDKDFNNEADTPDNFQSRRPNTSFCFLDIRSPGLGDTAMYLCATSREDPRDQETQYFGPGTRLLVL.

This clonotype has a count of ten or more. V usage is TRBV12-3 or TRBV12-4 and J usage is TRBJ1-3; D gene ambiguous. Deletions cut 6 bases from V and 0 bases from J, with 9 bases between. This CDR3 is 14 amino acids long. The DNA for the CDR3 is TGTGCCAGCAGCGACGGGAGCTCTGGAAACACCATATATTTT. Translating it yields CASSDGSSGNTIYF.

This clonotype showed up many times. The rearrangement joins TRBV7-9 to TRBJ1-5; TRBD1 matches 9 bases. The junction had 8 bases not matched to a gene; V was cut back by 4 bases and J by 1 base. The germline CDR1 and CDR2 sequences are SEHNR and FQNEAQ (reference sequence). The CDR3 extends over 17 amino acids. This CDR3 reads CASSSKGGQGSNQPQHF. CDR3 sequence (DNA): TGTGCCAGCAGCTCCAAGGGGGGACAGGGCAGCAATCAGCCCCAGCATTTT.

The rearrangement links TRBV6-1 to TRBJ2-7, with a possible D match to TRBD2 (6 bases). This CDR3 has 13 amino acids. Germline V gene sequence: CDR1 MNHNS, CDR2 SASEGT. The germline V and J ends were trimmed by 6 bases and 5 bases, with 14 bases remaining between them. The CDR3 nucleotides read TGTGCCAGCAGCCCCGGGGAGCGGGACGAGCAGTACTTC. Protein: CASSPGERDEQYF.

This clonotype showed up just a few times. V is TRBV20-1 and J is TRBJ2-2, with 8 bases identical to TRBD2. V trimming: 1 base; J trimming: 7 bases; junction bases outside the gene matches: 5. CDR1 DFQATT and CDR2 SNEGSKA come from the germline V gene (reference sequence). This CDR3 region has 14 residues. This CDR3 is CSARGISGIGELFF. In DNA, the CDR3 is TGCAGTGCTAGAGGAATTAGCGGGATCGGGGAGCTGTTTTTT.

In this sample, this clonotype turned up many times. This chain joins TRBV6-2 or TRBV6-3 and TRBJ1-1; D gene uncertain. The length of the CDR3 is 16 residues. Germline V gene data show CDR1 as MNHEY and CDR2 as SVGEGT. Trimming took off 0 bases at V and 0 bases at J, with 11 bases between the two ends. CDR3 region: CASSYSRPLMNTEAFF. The CDR3 DNA is TGTGCCAGCAGTTACTCGAGACCCTTGATGAACACTGAAGCTTTCTTT.

This clonotype was seen at least ten times. This sequence may be a read error, since a much larger clone differs from it by one base. The rearrangement joins TRBV2 to TRBJ1-1; tentatively, D is TRBD1 (5 bases). This CDR3 region has 17 residues. Germline lookup yields CDR1 SNHLY and CDR2 FYNNEI. Trimming shortened V by 9 bases and J by 4 bases, and 27 bases separated the two germline ends. CDR3 nucleotide sequence: TGTGCCAGTCAATTCGCCGGGACTCCAGGCCGGGGCACTGAAGCTTTCTTT. Its translation: CASQFAGTPGRGTEAFF.

This chain joins TRBV4-2 and TRBJ2-7; 7 positions agree with TRBD2. The germline CDR1 and CDR2 sequences are LGHNA and YNFKEQ. This CDR3 spans 18 amino acids. V lost 4 bases to trimming and J lost 0 bases; unmatched junction nucleotides: 15. The CDR3 bases are TGTGCCAGCAGCCCCTCTAGCGGCCGTACCCTGCTCTCCTACGAGCAGTACTTC. Translated, it gives CASSPSSGRTLLSYEQYF.

This clonotype was counted many times. The chain uses TRBV6-2 or TRBV6-3 and TRBJ1-2; 10 bases align to TRBD1. Per germline, CDR1 MNHEY and CDR2 SVGEGT. V was clipped by 10 bases and J by 4 bases; unmatched bases: 3. The CDR3 runs 12 residues. The CDR3 reads CATRDRGYGYTF. The CDR3 region has the DNA TGTGCCACCCGGGACAGGGGCTATGGCTACACCTTC.

The table lists this clonotype with many counts. The V and J genes are TRBV7-9 and TRBJ2-2, with D perhaps matching TRBD2 (6 bases). Trimming removed 2 bases from V and 0 bases from J, with 7 bases in between. CDR3 length equals 15 residues. CDR1 and CDR2 (germline): SEHNR, FQNEAQ (reference sequence). CDR3 in amino acids: CASSLIAANTGELFF. In nucleotides, the CDR3 is TGTGCCAGCAGCTTAATAGCGGCGAACACCGGGGAGCTGTTTTTT.

V gene TRBV27 combines with J gene TRBJ2-7, with TRBD2 matching over 8 bases. Germline V CDR1 and CDR2: MNHEY, SMNVEV (reference sequence). CDR3 length equals 15 residues. Trimming cost V 5 bases and J 5 bases; bases outside gene matches: 11. The CDR3 loop reads CASSPRGGGSDEQYF. The CDR3 region has the DNA TGTGCCAGCAGTCCCCGGGGGGGCGGGAGCGACGAGCAGTACTTC.

This clonotype was found many times. This chain joins TRBV10-3 and TRBJ2-5; 8 bases are a match to TRBD1. V shed 6 bases, J shed 2 bases, and the junction held 11 bases outside the gene matches. Germline V CDR1 and CDR2: ENHRY, SYGVKD. The CDR3 consists of 16 residues. The CDR3 loop reads CAISPVWTGRQETQYF. The DNA for the CDR3 is TGTGCCATCAGCCCTGTCTGGACAGGGAGGCAAGAGACCCAGTACTTC.

In this sample, this clonotype turned up many times. The chain uses TRBV12-3 or TRBV12-4 and TRBJ1-1, with TRBD1 matching 7 bases. This CDR3 spans 13 amino acids. J lost 10 bases, V lost 4 bases, and 9 bases had no gene match. CDR3 sequence: CASSSRQGGGAFF. Written as DNA, the CDR3 is TGTGCCAGCAGTTCCAGACAGGGAGGAGGAGCTTTCTTT.

At least ten counts were recorded for this clonotype. The chain employs TRBV4-2 and TRBJ1-1, with 10 positions matching TRBD1. The CDR3 covers 16 residues. V shed 4 bases, J shed 1 base, and the junction held 6 bases outside the gene matches. Germline V gene sequence: CDR1 LGHNA, CDR2 YNFKEQ. CDR3 region: CASSPTGGLGNTEAFF. CDR3 bases: TGTGCCAGCAGCCCGACAGGGGGCCTAGGGAACACTGAAGCTTTCTTT.

There are many counts of this clonotype. V and J are TRBV6-2 or TRBV6-3 and TRBJ2-7; 7 nucleotides match TRBD2. V shed 6 bases, J shed 5 bases, and the junction held 10 bases outside the gene matches. Per the germline V gene, CDR1 is MNHEY and CDR2 is SVGEGT. The CDR3 is 14 amino acids. The CDR3 region is CASSSGNGIHEQYF. The CDR3 DNA follows: TGTGCCAGCAGCAGCGGGAACGGTATTCACGAGCAGTACTTC.